These 17 T cell receptor beta chains came from one sample sequenced in a study of cytomegalovirus exposure and HLA in healthy donors. The PCR employed 60 Vbeta primers together with 13 Jbeta primers. TCRdb keeps only in-frame clones here, not all; method: immunoSEQ multiplex PCR. The table for this sample gives more than 110,000 clones. The sequencing input was PBMCs. The receptors here all came from a man in his forties in good health and CMV-seronegative.

The chain carries TRBV7-3 and TRBJ1-1, with no clear D. In germline, CDR1 is SGHTA, CDR2 FQGTGA. The CDR3 runs to 13 residues. V lost 3 bases and J 7 bases, leaving 12 bases between the germline ends. Written as DNA, the CDR3 is TGTGCCAGCAGCTTGACAACAGTGGGTGAAGCTTTCTTT. Its translation is CASSLTTVGEAFF.

V usage is TRBV18 and J usage is TRBJ1-5; 8 positions agree with TRBD1. This CDR3 is built from 15 residues. CDR1 is KGHSH and CDR2 is LQKENI in the germline V gene. V trimming: 2 bases; J trimming: 11 bases; junction bases outside the gene matches: 11. CDR3 amino acids: CASSPADRVFWSQHF. CDR3 coding DNA: TGTGCCAGCTCACCAGCGGACAGGGTTTTTTGGTCCCAGCATTTT.

The chain uses TRBV6-5 and TRBJ1-2, with TRBD1 matching 8 bases. J lost 4 bases, V lost 8 bases, and 12 bases had no gene match. CDR1 and CDR2 (germline): MNHEY, SVGAGI. This CDR3 is 15 amino acids long. The CDR3 DNA follows: TGTGCCAGCGGAGTCGGACAGGGAAGCCTCTATGGCTACACCTTC. This gives the protein CASGVGQGSLYGYTF.

The V and J genes are TRBV5-1 and TRBJ2-1; 14 bases are shared with TRBD2. The ends lost 7 bases at V and 6 bases at J; junction bases unmatched: 3. The CDR3 is 14 amino acids. Per germline, CDR1 SGHRS and CDR2 YFSETQ. The CDR3 spells CASGLAGGFNEQFF. The CDR3 nucleotides are TGCGCCAGCGGACTAGCGGGGGGTTTCAATGAGCAGTTCTTC.

The chain employs TRBV5-1 and TRBJ2-2, with TRBD2 matching over 14 bases. V shed 3 bases, J shed 4 bases, and the junction held 11 bases outside the gene matches. The length of the CDR3 is 19 residues. Germline V CDR1 and CDR2: SGHRS, YFSETQ. The DNA for the CDR3 is TGCGCCAGCAGCTCGGGACTAGCGGGGGCCTACAGGGGCACCGGGGAGCTGTTTTTT. This codes for CASSSGLAGAYRGTGELFF.

The chain has TRBV7-9 and TRBJ2-2, with a tentative D call TRBD1 (6 bases). CDR1 is SEHNR, CDR2 FQNEAQ, per germline (reference sequence). The V gene lost 4 bases and the J gene lost 4 bases, with 10 bases spanning the gap. This CDR3 contains 14 residues. CDR3 in amino acids: CASSSKTGTGELFF. CDR3 in DNA: TGTGCCAGCAGCTCCAAGACAGGCACCGGGGAGCTGTTTTTT.

V usage is TRBV29-1 and J usage is TRBJ2-3, with D possibly TRBD2 on 7 matching bases. V was pared by 1 base and J by 6 bases, with 17 bases between. The CDR3 spans 15 residues. CDR1 is SQVTM and CDR2 is ANQGSEA in the germline V gene. This CDR3 reads CSVEGVGGPGDTQYF. CDR3 nucleotide sequence: TGCAGCGTTGAAGGCGTGGGGGGGCCTGGGGATACGCAGTATTTT.

The rearrangement joins TRBV7-9 to TRBJ1-2; D possibly corresponds to TRBD1 (5 bases). V was cut by 5 bases and J by 6 bases, with 16 bases left in between. Germline V gene lookup returns CDR1 SEHNR and CDR2 FQNEAQ (reference sequence). CDR3 length equals 14 residues. This chain's CDR3 is CASSGSGGEDGYTF. The DNA of the CDR3 is TGTGCCAGCAGCGGCAGCGGGGGGGAGGATGGCTACACCTTC.

CDR3 in amino acids: CASGMLTEAFF. The CDR3 nucleotides are TGTGCCAGCGGCATGCTCACTGAAGCTTTCTTT. This chain joins TRBV27 and TRBJ1-1; the D is unclear. The CDR3 spans 11 residues. Germline CDR1 is MNHEY and CDR2 is SMNVEV (reference sequence). The germline V and J ends were trimmed by 8 bases and 4 bases, with 8 bases remaining between them.

The V gene is TRBV6-4, the J gene TRBJ1-2; 8 bases match TRBD1. The CDR3 sequence is 13 residues long. J lost 4 bases, V lost 6 bases, and 4 bases had no gene match. Per the germline V gene, CDR1 is MRHNA and CDR2 is SNTAGT. CDR3 loop: CASRIGTGYGYTF. The CDR3, as DNA: TGTGCCAGCAGAATCGGGACAGGCTATGGCTACACCTTC.

The chain joins TRBV2 to TRBJ2-5; a weak D match, TRBD2 (6 bases). The V gene's germline CDR1 is SNHLY and CDR2 FYNNEI. The CDR3 runs 13 residues. V was cut by 6 bases and J by 7 bases, with 15 bases left in between. CDR3: CASRRDPGGTQYF. The DNA for the CDR3 is TGTGCCAGCAGACGGGACCCCGGGGGGACCCAGTACTTC.

V and J are TRBV4-2 and TRBJ2-7, with 10 bases matching TRBD2. Germline values: CDR1 LGHNA, CDR2 YNFKEQ. CDR3 length: 16 amino acids. V was pared by 3 bases and J by 3 bases, with 8 bases of the junction left unmatched. The CDR3 DNA reads TGTGCCAGCAGCCAGGCCTTAGCGGGGGGCCTCTACGAGCAGTACTTC. Translating gives CASSQALAGGLYEQYF.

The chain recombines TRBV4-1 with TRBJ1-2, with TRBD1 identical over 10 bases. V dropped 1 base and J dropped 6; count of bases not matched to a gene: 8. CDR3 length: 16 amino acids. In germline, CDR1 is MGHRA, CDR2 YSYEKL. DNA of the CDR3: TGCGCCAGCAGCCAAGGCTCCGGGACAGGGGAACATGGCTACACCTTC. Translating gives CASSQGSGTGEHGYTF.

The rearrangement links TRBV29-1 to TRBJ2-3; D is undetermined. The germline V gene has CDR1 SQVTM and CDR2 ANQGSEA. V was pared by 8 bases and J by 3 bases, with 9 bases between. The CDR3 covers 11 residues. CDR3: CSYENTDTQYF. The CDR3 DNA follows: TGCAGCTACGAGAATACAGATACGCAGTATTTT.

The chain is built from TRBV19 and TRBJ2-1, with TRBD2 matching 8 bases. CDR3 length: 15 residues. The junction had 3 bases not matched to a gene; V was cut back by 3 bases and J by 2 bases. Germline V gene lookup returns CDR1 LNHDA and CDR2 SQIVND (reference sequence). The CDR3 reads CASSMSGGPYNEQFF. The CDR3 DNA is TGTGCCAGTAGTATGAGCGGGGGTCCCTACAATGAGCAGTTCTTC.

The V call is TRBV28, the J call TRBJ2-5, with 8 bases lining up with TRBD1. The J call may be incorrect, as the DNA end agrees better with TRBJ2-7. CDR3 length: 13 amino acids. Germline lookup yields CDR1 MDHEN and CDR2 SYDVKM. This CDR3 reads CASLDRGAYEQYF. The CDR3 nucleotides read TGTGCCAGTCTCGACAGGGGCGCTTACGAGCAGTACTTC.

The chain uses TRBV5-1 and TRBJ2-1, with 9 nucleotides matching TRBD2. The V gene end was trimmed by 0 bases and the J gene end by 8 bases; junction bases not matched to a gene: 6. The germline V gene has CDR1 SGHRS and CDR2 YFSETQ. CDR3 length: 15 residues. The CDR3 DNA follows: TGCGCCAGCAGCTTGGTGGCGGGGGGGGGTGATGAGCAGTTCTTC. It translates to CASSLVAGGGDEQFF.